The clone carrying this T cell receptor (beta chain) showed up many times. Its target is unknown. The sample comes from a study of T cells in Graves' hyperthyroidism and ophthalmopathy. Study observations and caveats: Using 13 V-J features, a model discriminated ophthalmopathy from stable hyperthyroidism.

The J segment lost 4 bases and the V segment lost 6 bases, leaving 5 bases of the junction unmatched. Germline V gene data show CDR1 as DFQATT and CDR2 as SNEGSKA (reference sequence). This CDR3 contains 14 residues. TCR beta CDR3 regions were amplified from RNA. Initially, a first-round RT-PCR of the TCR CDR3 employed the HTBI primer set. Via MiXCR, TCRdb re-called the multiplex PCR reads, giving one row per CDR3 protein. Of roughly 110,000 distinct CDR3 sequences listed, about 16% were seen once; the top ten hold around two fifths. Sequencing input: blood. The chain uses TRBV20-1 and TRBJ2-2; 10 positions match TRBD1. The TCR originated in a woman aged 45 to 65 with Graves' hyperthyroidism. The chain's CDR3 is CSARDRGSTGELFF. The CDR3 DNA sequence: TGCAGTGCAAGGGACAGGGGATCCACCGGGGAGCTGTTTTTT.